This record covers a single T cell receptor beta chain. Its antigen remains unknown. Germline lookup yields CDR1 MDHEN and CDR2 SYDVKM. Unmatched junction bases numbered 5, after V lost 5 bases and J lost 2 bases. The length of the CDR3 is 15 residues. These data are taken from a study of identical twins. Only healthy Caucasians were included as donors. Using its own MiXCR run on the 5' RACE reads, TCRdb lists one record per CDR3 protein. Found here are roughly 190,000 distinct CDR3 sequences, approximately 16% of them singletons; the top ten hold roughly two fifths. Findings of the study overall: For out-of-frame alpha sequences shared by twins, low generation probability was in excess. Zero-insertion findings could be partly confounded by invariant cells (MAIT and iNKT cells).

The same sample was also used in a study of T cells expressing NK-cell markers. This second study says: A few donors' CD3+CD56-NKG2C+ cells were dominated by the same clonotypes.

V usage is TRBV28 and J usage is TRBJ2-3; TRBD1 matches at 9 bases. What was sequenced was CD8+ T cells sorted from blood. The source is a woman aged 18-29 years in good health. The CDR3 reads CASSGDRANTDTQYF. The CDR3 bases are TGTGCCAGCAGTGGGGACAGGGCAAACACAGATACGCAGTATTTT. The full variable domain, in which reference TRBV28 and TRBJ2-3 provide the parts outside the CDR3, is DVKVTQSSRYLVKRTGEKVFLECVQDMDHENMFWYRQDPGLGLRLIYFSYDVKMKEKGDIPEGYSVSREKKERFSLILESASTNQTSMYLCASSGDRANTDTQYFGPGTRLTVL.